This T cell receptor (beta chain) was profiled in a study of blood T cell repertoires in COVID-19 (dated by TCRdb to about 2020). Notes on the research overall: Samples from collaborators originated in the United States, Italy and Spain and spanned both the acute and convalescent phases of COVID-19. The prospective study material was composed of cDNA or gDNA derived from T cells, B-cell-depleted T cells, or PBMCs. Subjects who had been exposed to COVID-19, were actively infected with it, or had recovered from it provided the deeply sampled blood TCRbeta repertoires that made up the dataset. The repertoires were released in a freely available public database meant as a resource for research on the immune response to SARS-CoV-2. Samples came from the ongoing ImmuneRACE study (first 160 participants) plus 1,254 subjects from 6 global collaborators. A de-identified subject ID, COVID-19 status, age in years and sex were almost always included in the sample metadata. Where available, HLA class I and class II types were taken from metadata supplied by the sample provider and were not determined by assay-based typing.

Whole blood was collected in K2EDTA tubes by collaborating institutions according to the institutions' own protocols. Collaborator samples were shipped for TCRbeta analysis as frozen whole blood, isolated PBMCs, or DNA extracted from either sample type. Regarding this clone: Its antigen specificity is not known. It has no much larger one-base neighbor in the sample; base qualities were not kept.

From the cysteine through the phenylalanine, the CDR3 covers 17 amino acids. Of the read, only the CDR3 DNA is kept; its 51 bases are in frame from base 1. In the germline V gene, CDR1 corresponds to MNHNS and CDR2 to SASEGT. V loses 4 bases of germline sequence and J loses 0 bases, and the interval between the two ends is 16 bases. Beyond this particular receptor, the publication reports: The quantity of clinical and demographic metadata differed by source and by participant and was supplied without curation.

TCRbeta CDR3 regions were amplified from genomic DNA using the immunoSEQ Assay, a bias-controlled multiplex PCR. Per the original workflow: Within the assay, amplification of reference gene primers was used to estimate how many nucleated cells each sample contained. To quantify the absolute abundance of each unique TCRbeta CDR3 rearrangement, sequence reads were collapsed and filtered. For each sample, productive Simpson clonality was calculated by taking the square root of Simpson's diversity index across productive rearrangements. The clones in this table, taken by TCRdb from immuneACCESS, are in-frame only. Not every clone is retained; where verified, under half of the shortfall comes from an unresolved V gene, and the cause of the rest is unknown. Clone size and the V and J calls come from that table; the DNA yielded D and trimming. Counted in this sample were roughly 190,000 clones; 70% to 90% of them appeared once. The ten most abundant clones make up about 6.5% of the sample.

This receptor was taken from a woman older than 75 in a cohort sampled during active or convalescent COVID-19. The sequencing input was peripheral blood. The sequence is built from TRBV6-1 and TRBJ2-4; the D gene is possibly TRBD1, with 6 bases matching. Here the CDR3 is given as CASSALTGPLAKNIQYF. The nucleotides are TGTGCCAGCAGTGCTCTGACAGGCCCACTAGCCAAAAACATTCAGTACTTC.